Below, one T cell receptor beta chain is given with its context. As yet, its antigen is unknown. Different DNA sequences within this sample yield the same CDR3. All of the isolated RNA was reverse transcribed, so expressed TCRB transcripts were sequenced. TCRdb's copy holds only in-frame clones and misses some; the assay was immunoSEQ multiplex PCR. In the table there are about 180,000 clones, 7.5% to 8.5% of which are singletons. This entry belongs to a study of beta chain features in type 1 diabetes. General study results and limits: For Type 1 diabetes patients, all four CD4+ subsets carried TCRB CDR3s that were moderately but significantly shorter.

The CDR3 length is 14 residues. After removal of 5 bases from V and 7 bases from J, the junction contained 7 bases not matched to a gene. CDR1 SEHNR and CDR2 FQNEAQ come from the germline V gene (reference sequence). This clonotype was sampled from a young man with type 1 diabetes. The chain joins TRBV7-9 to TRBJ1-5, with 8 bases matching TRBD1. The sequenced material came from central memory CD4+ T cells from blood. The CDR3 nucleotides read TGTGCCAGCAGCCTTGGACAGGGTGGCCAGCCCCAGCATTTT. Its translation: CASSLGQGGQPQHF.